The sample holds one count of the clone carrying this TCR beta chain. Measured with immunoSEQ multiplex PCR; TCRdb has only the in-frame clones, and not every one. This repertoire shows around 150,000 clones, roughly nine tenths found once; its top ten account for 3% to 4%. The data stem from a study of T cell responses to AZD1222 COVID-19 vaccine. V shed 3 bases and J shed 8 bases, with 19 bases lying between them. From germline, CDR1 is SGHNT and CDR2 YENEEA. This CDR3 is 15 amino acids long. The chain uses TRBV11-3 and TRBJ1-1, with unresolved D. This TCR was recovered from an adult who received the AZD1222 COVID-19 vaccine. Here the sequenced sample was peripheral blood, taken 28 days after the second AZD1222 dose. The CDR3 bases are TGTGCCAGCAGCTTTAGTCACGGCGGGCCTGGGGAAGCTTTCTTT. Its translation is CASSFSHGGPGEAFF.